This T cell receptor beta chain originates from a study of blood T cell repertoires in COVID-19. Study information: Researchers got acute and convalescent COVID-19 samples from the United States, Italy and Spain. Sources were T cells, B-cell-depleted T cells, or PBMCs; the material itself was cDNA or gDNA.

Per the study methods: For nucleated cells, counts were estimated from reference gene primer amplification. Assay used: immunoSEQ multiplex PCR; TCRdb lists only in-frame clones, some missing. V, J and clone size derive from that table, while D and trimming were established from the DNA sequence. There are 270,000 or so clones in the sample; roughly nine tenths occur only once, and around 4.6% lies in the top ten. V was pared by 4 bases and J by 2 bases, with 7 bases between. In germline, CDR1 is SNHLY, CDR2 FYNNEI. The CDR3 has 13 residues. The chain combines TRBV2 with TRBJ2-3; D remains ambiguous. This TCR was sampled from a woman aged 40 to 55 who had recovered from COVID-19. Material for sequencing was peripheral blood. CDR3 in DNA: TGTGCCAGCAGTGCCGACAACACAGATACGCAGTATTTT. Protein sequence: CASSADNTDTQYF.